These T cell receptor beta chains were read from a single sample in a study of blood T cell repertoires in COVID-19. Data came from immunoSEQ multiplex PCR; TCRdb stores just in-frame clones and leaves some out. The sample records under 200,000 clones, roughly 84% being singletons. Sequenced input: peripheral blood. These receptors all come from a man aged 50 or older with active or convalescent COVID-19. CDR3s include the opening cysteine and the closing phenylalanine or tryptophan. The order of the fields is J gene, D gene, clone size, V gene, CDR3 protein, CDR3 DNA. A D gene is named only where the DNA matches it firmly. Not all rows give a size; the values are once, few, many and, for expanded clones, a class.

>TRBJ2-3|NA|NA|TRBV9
CASSVGPSSDTQYF
TGTGCCAGCAGCGTAGGCCCTAGCTCAGATACGCAGTATTTT
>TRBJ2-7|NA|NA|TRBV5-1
CASSLIGYEQYF
TGCGCCAGCAGCTTGATCGGCTACGAGCAGTACTTC
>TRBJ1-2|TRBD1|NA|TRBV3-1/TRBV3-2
CASSPLLTGGYGYTF
TGTGCCAGCAGCCCCCTACTGACAGGGGGGTATGGCTACACCTTC
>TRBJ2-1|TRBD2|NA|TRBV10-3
CAIRTSGSGYNEQFF
TGTGCCATCAGGACTAGCGGGAGTGGGTACAATGAGCAGTTCTTC
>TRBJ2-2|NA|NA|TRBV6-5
CASSKQSYGELFF
TGTGCCAGCAGCAAACAGTCATACGGGGAGCTGTTTTTT
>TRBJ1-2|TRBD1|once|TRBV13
CASSSRDRVSVHYGYTF
TGTGCCAGCAGCTCCCGGGACAGGGTATCTGTTCACTATGGCTACACCTTC
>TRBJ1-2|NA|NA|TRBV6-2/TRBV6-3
CASSQTSGYTF
TGTGCCAGCAGTCAGACTAGTGGCTACACCTTC
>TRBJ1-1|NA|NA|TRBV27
CASSGPGGYTEAFF
TGTGCCAGCAGTGGCCCAGGAGGATACACTGAAGCTTTCTTT
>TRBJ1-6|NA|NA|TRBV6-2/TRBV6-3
CASSPTGREIASPLHF
TGTGCCAGCAGTCCCACCGGGAGGGAAATCGCGTCACCCCTCCACTTT
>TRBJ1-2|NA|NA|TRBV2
CASSEVRGYGYTF
TGTGCCAGCAGTGAGGTCAGGGGCTATGGCTACACCTTC
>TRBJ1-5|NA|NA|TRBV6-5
CASSLSLRENQPQHF
TGTGCCAGCAGTTTAAGTTTGAGAGAGAATCAGCCCCAGCATTTT